This T cell receptor (beta chain) was sequenced in a study of T-cell memory formation after mild COVID-19. Germline CDR1 is SQVTM and CDR2 is ANQGSEA. Trimming left V 5 bases short and J 5 bases short, with 15 bases between. The CDR3 covers 13 residues. Researchers used 5'RACE with constant-segment primers to make TCR alpha and TCR beta cDNA libraries that carry sample barcodes and UMIs. MiXCR was run by TCRdb on the 5' RACE reads, yielding one entry per CDR3 protein. The table shows 250,000 to 300,000 distinct CDR3 sequences, with roughly 15% occurring only once. This receptor was identified in a young man who had mild COVID-19 (a few samples of this study predate the infection). Cell type and time point are not known. The chain recombines TRBV29-1 with TRBJ1-1, with no clear D. Sequenced: PBMCs or a T cell subset sorted from them (not recorded which). Here the CDR3 DNA reads TGCAGCGTTAAGGGCAGAGTAGGTACTGAAGCTTTCTTT. Protein: CSVKGRVGTEAFF.